The next 22 T cell receptor beta chains were all read from a single sample in a study of cytomegalovirus exposure and HLA in healthy donors. Primers included in the PCR were 60 Vbeta and 13 Jbeta primers. Generated by immunoSEQ multiplex PCR, the TCRdb table keeps only in-frame clones and is missing some. Of about 92,000 clones in the sample, just under 85% were seen once. Input material: PBMCs. All receptors come from a woman aged 18-30 years in good health and CMV-seropositive.

The chain recombines TRBV10-3 with TRBJ1-6; 7 nucleotides line up with TRBD1. The ends lost 6 bases at V and 3 bases at J; junction bases unmatched: 5. The germline CDR1 and CDR2 sequences are ENHRY and SYGVKD. The CDR3 contains 15 residues. The CDR3, as DNA: TGTGCCATCAGAAGACAGGGAGACTATAATTCACCCCTCCACTTT. Amino acid sequence: CAIRRQGDYNSPLHF.

This chain links TRBV4-2 with TRBJ2-1; no clear D. Trimming took off 0 bases at V and 0 bases at J, with 6 bases between the two ends. The length of the CDR3 is 15 residues. Germline CDR1 is LGHNA and CDR2 is YNFKEQ. The CDR3 DNA reads as TGTGCCAGCAGCCAAGATTCTAGCTCCTACAATGAGCAGTTCTTC. Translated: CASSQDSSSYNEQFF.

The rearrangement uses TRBV15 and TRBJ1-2, with 7 bases identical to TRBD1. The germline V gene encodes CDR1 LNHNV and CDR2 YYDKDF (reference sequence). Trimming took 4 bases from V and 6 from J; bases not matched to a gene: 8. The CDR3 covers 14 residues. The CDR3 DNA sequence: TGTGCCACCAGCAAATCAGACAGGGCCAATGGCTACACCTTC. Amino acid sequence: CATSKSDRANGYTF.

The rearrangement links TRBV5-1 to TRBJ2-1; D might be TRBD1 (6 bases). V gave up 7 bases and J gave up 0 bases, with 11 bases separating them. The CDR3 has 14 residues. The germline CDR1 and CDR2 sequences are SGHRS and YFSETQ. In DNA, the CDR3 is TGCGCCAGCCAAGACAGGAGCTCCTACAATGAGCAGTTCTTC. Translating gives CASQDRSSYNEQFF.

The count of this clone is one. The rearrangement joins TRBV7-9 to TRBJ1-1; unclear D gene. The V end lost 1 base, the J end lost 10 bases, and 10 bases lay between the germline ends. Germline loops: CDR1 SEHNR, CDR2 FQNEAQ (reference sequence). The CDR3 runs 12 residues. In nucleotides, the CDR3 is TGTGCCAGCAGCTTAGTCGGGTTGGGAGCTTTCTTT. It is translated as CASSLVGLGAFF. Using reference TRBV7-9 and TRBJ1-1 for the parts outside the CDR3, the full variable domain is DTGVSQNPRHKITKRGQNVTFRCDPISEHNRLYWYRQTLGQGPEFLTYFQNEAQLEKSRLLSDRFSAERPKGSFSTLEIQRTEQGDSAMYLCASSLVGLGAFFGQGTRLTVV.

About this clone: The same CDR3 can be traced to other DNA sequences in this sample. The rearrangement uses TRBV5-1 and TRBJ2-3; 7 bases map to TRBD2. CDR3 length equals 15 residues. Germline lookup yields CDR1 SGHRS and CDR2 YFSETQ. The trim removed 0 bases at V and 0 bases at J, leaving 1 base unmatched. CDR3 coding DNA: TGCGCCAGCAGCTTGGGGGGAGGGAGCACAGATACGCAGTATTTT. Its translation is CASSLGGGSTDTQYF. Filled out from reference TRBV5-1 and TRBJ2-3, the complete variable domain reads KAGVTQTPRYLIKTRGQQVTLSCSPISGHRSVSWYQQTPGQGLQFLFEYFSETQRNKGNFPGRFSGRQFSNSRSEMNVSTLELGDSALYLCASSLGGGSTDTQYFGPGTRLTVL.

The rearrangement uses TRBV15 and TRBJ1-2, with D unclear. Germline CDR1 and CDR2: LNHNV and YYDKDF (reference sequence). The CDR3 is 14 amino acids. V gave up 4 bases and J gave up 6 bases, with 15 bases separating them. CDR3 in amino acids: CATSTFREGHGYTF. The CDR3 bases are TGTGCCACCAGCACCTTCAGAGAGGGTCATGGCTACACCTTC.

The chain combines TRBV7-9 with TRBJ1-2; 8 positions agree with TRBD1. Germline V gene data show CDR1 as SEHNR and CDR2 as FQNEAQ (reference sequence). The CDR3 extends over 15 amino acids. The V segment lost 3 bases and the J segment 8 bases; nucleotides outside the gene matches: 11. CDR3 region: CASSLVQGVGYGYTF. Here the CDR3 DNA reads TGTGCCAGCAGCTTGGTACAGGGGGTCGGCTACGGCTACACCTTC.

V usage is TRBV28 and J usage is TRBJ2-5, with TRBD1 matching 10 bases. The CDR3 covers 17 residues. V was pared by 5 bases and J by 0 bases, with 9 bases of the junction left unmatched. Germline lookup yields CDR1 MDHEN and CDR2 SYDVKM. The DNA of the CDR3 is TGTGCCAGCAGTGCGAGGCCGGGACAGGGGTACCAAGAGACCCAGTACTTC. It encodes CASSARPGQGYQETQYF.

This chain links TRBV7-9 with TRBJ1-2; 7 positions agree with TRBD1. The CDR3 has 13 amino acids. Germline CDR1 reads SEHNR; CDR2 reads FQNEAQ (reference sequence). The junction had 5 bases not matched to a gene; V was cut back by 5 bases and J by 5 bases. DNA for the CDR3: TGTGCCAGCAGCCCTGGACAGGATTATGGCTACACCTTC. It yields the protein CASSPGQDYGYTF.

The chain joins TRBV10-3 to TRBJ2-5; 7 nucleotides align to TRBD1. Germline CDR1 ENHRY, CDR2 SYGVKD. Trimming at V came to 3 bases and at J to 1 base, leaving 8 bases not matched to a gene. The CDR3 covers 16 residues. The CDR3 loop reads CAISDPDRDSQETQYF. In nucleotides, the CDR3 is TGTGCCATCAGTGACCCCGACAGGGATAGCCAAGAGACCCAGTACTTC.

The J gene is TRBJ2-7, the V gene TRBV27; 11 nucleotides line up with TRBD2. This CDR3 contains 15 residues. Looked up from germline, CDR1 is MNHEY and CDR2 is SMNVEV (reference sequence). V dropped 4 bases and J dropped 3; count of bases not matched to a gene: 5. The chain's CDR3 is CASSSRGTSGYEQYF. The CDR3 nucleotides are TGTGCCAGCAGTTCTAGAGGGACTAGCGGCTACGAGCAGTACTTC.

V is TRBV2 and J is TRBJ1-4; 9 bases agree with TRBD1. The germline gives CDR1 SNHLY, CDR2 FYNNEI. J lost 5 bases, V lost 3 bases, and 4 bases had no gene match. This CDR3 has 15 residues. The CDR3 DNA reads TGTGCCAGCAGTGATGCCGGGACAGGGAATGAAAAACTGTTTTTT. Translating it yields CASSDAGTGNEKLFF.

V gene TRBV28 combines with J gene TRBJ1-4; D is ambiguous. The germline V and J ends were trimmed by 3 bases and 7 bases, with 15 bases remaining between them. There are 15 residues in the CDR3. CDR1 and CDR2 from the germline V gene are MDHEN and SYDVKM. The CDR3: CASSFRRAGSEKLFF. In nucleotides, the CDR3 is TGTGCCAGCAGTTTCCGACGAGCCGGGAGTGAAAAACTGTTTTTT.

This chain links TRBV29-1 with TRBJ1-1, with a tentative D call TRBD1 (5 bases). The germline CDR1 and CDR2 sequences are SQVTM and ANQGSEA. The CDR3 is made up of 11 amino acids. Trimming removed 6 bases at V and 9 bases at J, with 14 bases between. Here the CDR3 reads CSVQQQVQAFF. Here the CDR3 DNA reads TGCAGCGTCCAGCAACAGGTGCAAGCTTTCTTT.

A single count supports this clone. In nucleotides, the CDR3 is TGTGCCAGCAGCTCCCGGACCGGAACAGGGGGTGAGCAGTACTTC. Translating it yields CASSSRTGTGGEQYF. This chain uses TRBV5-4 with TRBJ2-7, with TRBD1 matching over 8 bases. The CDR3 is 15 amino acids. The germline V gene encodes CDR1 SGHNT and CDR2 YYREEE (reference sequence). J lost 7 bases, V lost 3 bases, and 12 bases had no gene match.

This sequence joins TRBV9 and TRBJ2-5; weak D call: TRBD2 (7 bases). The CDR3 has 16 residues. Germline V gene sequence: CDR1 SGDLS, CDR2 YYNGEE. Deletions cut 0 bases from V and 1 base from J, with 13 bases between. The CDR3 bases are TGTGCCAGCAGCGTAGAGGGGGGGGCAGGCCAAGAGACCCAGTACTTC. Its translation: CASSVEGGAGQETQYF.

CDR3 loop: CASSSGSGSGANVLTF. Here the CDR3 DNA reads TGTGCCAGCAGTTCGGGATCTGGCTCTGGGGCCAACGTCCTGACTTTC. The rearrangement uses TRBV6-5 and TRBJ2-6, with D perhaps matching TRBD2 (5 bases). This CDR3 contains 16 residues. The germline V and J ends were trimmed by 4 bases and 0 bases, with 10 bases remaining between them. CDR1 and CDR2 (germline): MNHEY, SVGAGI.

The count of this clone is one. The J gene is TRBJ2-7, the V gene TRBV5-4; tentatively, D is TRBD1 (5 bases). Germline V CDR1 and CDR2: SGHNT, YYREEE (reference sequence). Trimming took off 3 bases at V and 3 bases at J, with 13 bases between the two ends. This CDR3 is built from 14 residues. CDR3 coding DNA: TGTGCCAGCAGCTCAGAGCAGGGATTCTACGAGCAGTACTTC. Its protein product is CASSSEQGFYEQYF.

This clone was found once. The CDR3 loop reads CSATAAETQYF. CDR3 nucleotides: TGCAGTGCTACAGCGGCAGAGACCCAGTACTTC. The rearrangement joins TRBV20-1 to TRBJ2-5; TRBD2 is a possible D gene (5 bases). V lost 4 bases, J lost 4 bases, and 7 bases lay in between. CDR1 and CDR2 (germline): DFQATT, SNEGSKA (reference sequence). The CDR3 spans 11 residues.

The gene calls are TRBV5-6 and TRBJ1-2; TRBD1 is a possible D gene (5 bases). Germline V gene lookup returns CDR1 SGHDT and CDR2 YYEEEE. Trimming cost V 4 bases and J 6 bases, with 13 bases left between them. This CDR3 contains 13 residues. CDR3 in DNA: TGTGCCAGCAGCCCCCAGGGTTGGGATGGCTACACCTTC. This gives the protein CASSPQGWDGYTF. Complete variable domain (other parts from reference TRBV5-6 and TRBJ1-2): DAGVTQSPTHLIKTRGQQVTLRCSPKSGHDTVSWYQQALGQGPQFIFQYYEEEERQRGNFPDRFSGHQFPNYSSELNVNALLLGDSALYLCASSPQGWDGYTFGSGTRLTVV.

A note on this clone: Mismatch with germline at one junction end may stem from a read error. The chain is built from TRBV7-7 and TRBJ2-1; D is unclear. CDR1 and CDR2 (germline): SSHAT, FNYEAQ (reference sequence). This CDR3 contains 13 residues. The CDR3 loop reads CASSLRRDNEQFF. The CDR3 region has the DNA TGTGCTAGCAGCCTACGGAGAGACAATGAGCAGTTCTTC.